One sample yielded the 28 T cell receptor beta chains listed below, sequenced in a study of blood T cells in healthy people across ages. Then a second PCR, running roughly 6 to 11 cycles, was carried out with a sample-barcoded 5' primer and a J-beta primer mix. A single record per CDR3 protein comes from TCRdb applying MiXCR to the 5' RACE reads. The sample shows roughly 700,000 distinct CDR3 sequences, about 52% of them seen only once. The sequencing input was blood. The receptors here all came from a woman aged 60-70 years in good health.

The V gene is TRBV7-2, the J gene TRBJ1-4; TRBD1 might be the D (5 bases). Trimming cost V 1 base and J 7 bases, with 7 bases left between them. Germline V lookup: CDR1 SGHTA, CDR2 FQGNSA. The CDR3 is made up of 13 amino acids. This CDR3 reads CASSLERGEKLFF. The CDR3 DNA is TGTGCCAGCAGCTTAGAGAGGGGTGAAAAACTGTTTTTT.

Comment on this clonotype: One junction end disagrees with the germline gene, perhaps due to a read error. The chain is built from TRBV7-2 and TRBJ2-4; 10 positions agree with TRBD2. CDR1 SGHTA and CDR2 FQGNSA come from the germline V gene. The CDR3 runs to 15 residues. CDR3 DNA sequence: TGTGCCAGCAGCTTAAGACGAGCGGGAGGGAACACTCAGTACTTC. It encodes CASSLRRAGGNTQYF.

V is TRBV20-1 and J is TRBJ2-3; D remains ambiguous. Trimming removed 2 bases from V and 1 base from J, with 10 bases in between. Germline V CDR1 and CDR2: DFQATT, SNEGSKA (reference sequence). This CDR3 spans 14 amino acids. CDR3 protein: CSARTPIGTDTQYF. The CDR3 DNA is TGCAGTGCTAGAACTCCCATTGGCACAGATACGCAGTATTTT.

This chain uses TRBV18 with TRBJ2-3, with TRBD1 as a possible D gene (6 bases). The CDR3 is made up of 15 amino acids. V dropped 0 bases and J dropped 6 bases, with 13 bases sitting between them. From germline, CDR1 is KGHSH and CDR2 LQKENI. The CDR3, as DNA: TGTGCCAGCTCACCACCTGGACAGACTGGGGATACGCAGTATTTT. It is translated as CASSPPGQTGDTQYF.

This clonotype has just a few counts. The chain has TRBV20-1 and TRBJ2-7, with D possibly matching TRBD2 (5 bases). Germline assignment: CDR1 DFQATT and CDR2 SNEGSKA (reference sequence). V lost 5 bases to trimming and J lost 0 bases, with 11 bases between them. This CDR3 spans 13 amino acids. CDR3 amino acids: CSAAEDYSYEQYF. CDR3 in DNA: TGCAGTGCTGCCGAAGACTACTCCTACGAGCAGTACTTC.

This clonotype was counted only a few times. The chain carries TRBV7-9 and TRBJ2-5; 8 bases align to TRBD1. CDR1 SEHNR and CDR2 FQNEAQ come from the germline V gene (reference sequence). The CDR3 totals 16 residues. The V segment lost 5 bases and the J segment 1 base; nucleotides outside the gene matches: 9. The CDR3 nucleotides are TGTGCCAGCAGCATCGGACAGGGAACCCTCCAAGAGACCCAGTACTTC. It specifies CASSIGQGTLQETQYF. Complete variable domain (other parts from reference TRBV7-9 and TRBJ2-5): DTGVSQNPRHKITKRGQNVTFRCDPISEHNRLYWYRQTLGQGPEFLTYFQNEAQLEKSRLLSDRFSAERPKGSFSTLEIQRTEQGDSAMYLCASSIGQGTLQETQYFGPGTRLLVL.

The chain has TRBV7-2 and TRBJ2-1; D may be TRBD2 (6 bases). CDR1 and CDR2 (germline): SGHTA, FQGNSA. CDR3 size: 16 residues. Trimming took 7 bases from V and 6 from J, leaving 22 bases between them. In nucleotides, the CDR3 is TGTGCCAGCACCCCGTCCGGCGGGACGATACCCAATGAGCAGTTCTTC. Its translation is CASTPSGGTIPNEQFF.

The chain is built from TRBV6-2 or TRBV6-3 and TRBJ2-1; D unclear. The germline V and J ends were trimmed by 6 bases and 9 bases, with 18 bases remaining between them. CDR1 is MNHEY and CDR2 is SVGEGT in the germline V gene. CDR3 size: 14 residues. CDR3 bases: TGTGCCAGCAGAACAAGCCGCCGACACGTTGAGCAGTTCTTC. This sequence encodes CASRTSRRHVEQFF.

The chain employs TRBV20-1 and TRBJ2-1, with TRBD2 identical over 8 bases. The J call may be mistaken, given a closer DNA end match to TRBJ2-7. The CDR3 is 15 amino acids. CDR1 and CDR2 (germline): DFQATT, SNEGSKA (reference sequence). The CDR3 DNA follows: TGCAGTGCTAGAGACGGGAGGGGCTCCTACAATGAGCAGTACTTC. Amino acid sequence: CSARDGRGSYNEQYF.

CDR3 coding DNA: TGTGCCAGCAGTTTTGAGGTGGTCTGCGGACAGGGGGGAAGAGATACGCAGTATTTT. Translation: CASSFEVVCGQGGRDTQYF. This sequence joins TRBV6-9 and TRBJ2-3, with 10 bases lining up with TRBD1. Trimming removed 4 bases from V and 5 bases from J; junction bases left unmatched: 18. The length of the CDR3 is 19 residues. Germline CDR1 MNHGY, CDR2 SVAAGI.

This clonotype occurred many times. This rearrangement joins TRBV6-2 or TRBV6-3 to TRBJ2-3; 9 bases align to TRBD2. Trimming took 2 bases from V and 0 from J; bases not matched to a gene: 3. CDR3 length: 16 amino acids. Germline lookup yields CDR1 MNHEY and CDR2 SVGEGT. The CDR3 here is CASSYEAGGSTDTQYF. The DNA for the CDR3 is TGTGCCAGCAGTTACGAAGCGGGAGGCAGCACAGATACGCAGTATTTT.

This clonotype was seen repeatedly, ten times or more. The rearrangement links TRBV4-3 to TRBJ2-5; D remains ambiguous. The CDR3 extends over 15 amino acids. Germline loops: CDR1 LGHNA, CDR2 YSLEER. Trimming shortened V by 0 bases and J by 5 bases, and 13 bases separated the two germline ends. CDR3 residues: CASSQEGRLGETQYF. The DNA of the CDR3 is TGCGCCAGCAGCCAAGAGGGAAGGCTAGGGGAGACCCAGTACTTC.

This chain's CDR3 is CSASPGTVEDTQYF. The CDR3 DNA reads TGCAGTGCTTCCCCCGGGACAGTCGAAGATACGCAGTATTTT. The chain employs TRBV20-1 and TRBJ2-3; 7 bases are shared with TRBD1. Trimming removed 5 bases from V and 5 bases from J; junction bases left unmatched: 10. Germline values: CDR1 DFQATT, CDR2 SNEGSKA (reference sequence). The CDR3 is 14 residues long.

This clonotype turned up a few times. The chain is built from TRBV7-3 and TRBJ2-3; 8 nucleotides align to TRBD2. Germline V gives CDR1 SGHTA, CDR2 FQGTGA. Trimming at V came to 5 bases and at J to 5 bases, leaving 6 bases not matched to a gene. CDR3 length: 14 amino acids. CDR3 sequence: CASSRAGVQDTQYF. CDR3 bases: TGTGCCAGCAGCCGAGCGGGAGTGCAAGATACGCAGTATTTT.

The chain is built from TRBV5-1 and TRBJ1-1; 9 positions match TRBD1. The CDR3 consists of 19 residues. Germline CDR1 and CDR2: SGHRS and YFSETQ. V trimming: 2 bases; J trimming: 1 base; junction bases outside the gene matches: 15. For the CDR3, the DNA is TGCGCCAGCAGCTTTAATATCCGGGACAGGGAGAGGTCGAACACTGAAGCTTTCTTT. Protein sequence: CASSFNIRDRERSNTEAFF.

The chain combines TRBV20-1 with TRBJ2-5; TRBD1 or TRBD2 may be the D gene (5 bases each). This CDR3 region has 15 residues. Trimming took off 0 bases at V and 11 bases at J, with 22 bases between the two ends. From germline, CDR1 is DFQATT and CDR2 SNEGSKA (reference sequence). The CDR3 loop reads CSARELQGERWEQYF. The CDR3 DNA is TGCAGTGCTAGAGAGCTACAAGGGGAGAGGTGGGAGCAGTACTTC.

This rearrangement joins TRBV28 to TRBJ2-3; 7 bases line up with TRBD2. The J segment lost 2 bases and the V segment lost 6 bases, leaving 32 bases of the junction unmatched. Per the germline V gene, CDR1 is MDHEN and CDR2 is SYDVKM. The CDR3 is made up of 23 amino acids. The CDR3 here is CASRGTGGGRVSLEDYNTDTQYF. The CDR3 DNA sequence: TGTGCCAGCAGAGGAACGGGAGGCGGTAGGGTGAGCCTAGAGGATTACAACACAGATACGCAGTATTTT.

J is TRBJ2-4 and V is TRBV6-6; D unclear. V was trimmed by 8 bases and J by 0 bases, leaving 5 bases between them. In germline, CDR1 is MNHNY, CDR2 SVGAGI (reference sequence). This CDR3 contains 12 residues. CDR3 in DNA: TGTGCCAGCGCAGTAGCCAAAAACATTCAGTACTTC. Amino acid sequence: CASAVAKNIQYF.

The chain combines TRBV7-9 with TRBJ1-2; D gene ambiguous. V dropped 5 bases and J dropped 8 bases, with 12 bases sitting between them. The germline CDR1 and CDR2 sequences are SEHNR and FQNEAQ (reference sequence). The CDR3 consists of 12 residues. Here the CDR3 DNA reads TGTGCCAGCAGCCACCGTGGGAAGGGCTACACCTTC. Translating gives CASSHRGKGYTF.

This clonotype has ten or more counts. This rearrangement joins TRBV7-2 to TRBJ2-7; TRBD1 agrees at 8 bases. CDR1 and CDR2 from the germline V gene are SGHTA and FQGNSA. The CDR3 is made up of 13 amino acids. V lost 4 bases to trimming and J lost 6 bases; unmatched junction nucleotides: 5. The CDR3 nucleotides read TGTGCCAGCAGCTATCGACAGGGGAGCGAGCAGTACTTC. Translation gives CASSYRQGSEQYF.

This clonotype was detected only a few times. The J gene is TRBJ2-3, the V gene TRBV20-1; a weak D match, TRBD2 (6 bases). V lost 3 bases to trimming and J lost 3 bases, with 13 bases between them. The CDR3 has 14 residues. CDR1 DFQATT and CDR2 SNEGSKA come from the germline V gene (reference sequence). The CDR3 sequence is CSASRLAVTDTQYF. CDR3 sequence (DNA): TGCAGTGCTAGTCGGTTAGCGGTTACAGATACGCAGTATTTT.

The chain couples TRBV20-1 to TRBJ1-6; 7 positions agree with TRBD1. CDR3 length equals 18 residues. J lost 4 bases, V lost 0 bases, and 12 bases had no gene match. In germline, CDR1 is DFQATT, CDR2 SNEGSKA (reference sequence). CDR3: CSARDQVGRGQYNSPLHF. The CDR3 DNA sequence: TGCAGTGCTAGAGACCAGGTGGGGCGGGGACAGTATAATTCACCCCTCCACTTT.

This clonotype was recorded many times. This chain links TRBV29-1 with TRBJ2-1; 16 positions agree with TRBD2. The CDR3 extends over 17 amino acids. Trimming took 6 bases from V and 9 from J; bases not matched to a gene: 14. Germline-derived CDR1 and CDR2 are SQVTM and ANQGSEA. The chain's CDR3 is CSVHGTSGRAYMGEQFF. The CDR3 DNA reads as TGCAGCGTCCATGGGACTAGCGGGAGGGCCTACATGGGTGAGCAGTTCTTC.

The CDR3 region is CASSQGRTYEQYF. CDR3 DNA sequence: TGTGCCAGCAGCCAAGGACGGACCTACGAGCAGTACTTC. The chain carries TRBV6-2 or TRBV6-3 and TRBJ2-7, with D uncertain. Between the trimmed V and J ends, which lost 6 bases and 2 bases, there was a span of 11 bases. This CDR3 contains 13 residues. The germline gives CDR1 MNHEY, CDR2 SVGEGT.

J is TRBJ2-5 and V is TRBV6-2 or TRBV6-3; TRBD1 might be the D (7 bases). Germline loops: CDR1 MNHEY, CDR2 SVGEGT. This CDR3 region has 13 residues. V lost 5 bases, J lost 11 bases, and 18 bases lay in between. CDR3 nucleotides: TGTGCCAGCAGTGCGACGGGACAGCGGGTGCAGTACTTC. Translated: CASSATGQRVQYF.

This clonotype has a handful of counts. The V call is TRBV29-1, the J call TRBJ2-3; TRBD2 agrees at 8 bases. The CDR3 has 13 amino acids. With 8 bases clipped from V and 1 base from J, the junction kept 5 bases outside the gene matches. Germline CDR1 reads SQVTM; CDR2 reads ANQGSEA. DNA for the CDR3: TGCAGCTCAAGCGGGAGAGGCACAGATACGCAGTATTTT. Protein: CSSSGRGTDTQYF.

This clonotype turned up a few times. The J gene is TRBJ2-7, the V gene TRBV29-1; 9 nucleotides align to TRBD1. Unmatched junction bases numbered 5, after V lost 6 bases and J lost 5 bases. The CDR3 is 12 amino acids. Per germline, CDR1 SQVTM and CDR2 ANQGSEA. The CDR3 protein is CSVGQGSNEQYF. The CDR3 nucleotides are TGCAGCGTGGGACAGGGAAGTAACGAGCAGTACTTC.

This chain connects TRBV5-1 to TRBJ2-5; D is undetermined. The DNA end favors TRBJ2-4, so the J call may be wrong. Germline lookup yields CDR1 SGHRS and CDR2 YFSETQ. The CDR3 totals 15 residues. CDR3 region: CASSLGSLTKNIQYF. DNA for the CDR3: TGCGCCAGCAGCTTGGGGTCATTAACCAAAAACATTCAGTACTTC.